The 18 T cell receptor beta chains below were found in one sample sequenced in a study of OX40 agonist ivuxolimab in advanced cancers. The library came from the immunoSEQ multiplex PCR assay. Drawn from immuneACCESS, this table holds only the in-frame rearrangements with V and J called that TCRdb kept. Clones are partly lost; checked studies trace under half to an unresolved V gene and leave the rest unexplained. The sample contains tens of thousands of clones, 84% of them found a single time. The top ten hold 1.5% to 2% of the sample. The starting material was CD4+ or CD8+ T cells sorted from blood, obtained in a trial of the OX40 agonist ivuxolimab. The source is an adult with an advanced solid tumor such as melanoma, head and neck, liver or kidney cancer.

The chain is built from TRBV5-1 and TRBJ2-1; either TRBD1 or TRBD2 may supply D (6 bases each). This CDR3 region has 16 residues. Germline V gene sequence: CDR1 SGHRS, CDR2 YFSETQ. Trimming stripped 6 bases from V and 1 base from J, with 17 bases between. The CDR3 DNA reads TGCGCCAGCAATGTGGGGGGCCCCTTGTCCTACAATGAGCAGTTCTTC. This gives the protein CASNVGGPLSYNEQFF.

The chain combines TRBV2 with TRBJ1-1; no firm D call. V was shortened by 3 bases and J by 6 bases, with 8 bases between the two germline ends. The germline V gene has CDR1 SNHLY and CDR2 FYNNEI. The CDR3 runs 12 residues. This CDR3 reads CASSDLDAEAFF. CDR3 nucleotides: TGTGCCAGCAGTGATCTGGACGCTGAAGCTTTCTTT. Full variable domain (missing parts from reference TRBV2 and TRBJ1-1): EPEVTQTPSHQVTQMGQEVILRCVPISNHLYFYWYRQILGQKVEFLVSFYNNEISEKSEIFDDQFSVERPDGSNFTLKIRSTKLEDSAMYFCASSDLDAEAFFGQGTRLTVV.

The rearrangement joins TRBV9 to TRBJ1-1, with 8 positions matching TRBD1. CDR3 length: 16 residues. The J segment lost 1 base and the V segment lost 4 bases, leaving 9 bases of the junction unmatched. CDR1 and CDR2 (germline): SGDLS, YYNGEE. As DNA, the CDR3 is TGTGCCAGCAGCAAACGACAGGGGATGGGGAACACTGAAGCTTTCTTT. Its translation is CASSKRQGMGNTEAFF.

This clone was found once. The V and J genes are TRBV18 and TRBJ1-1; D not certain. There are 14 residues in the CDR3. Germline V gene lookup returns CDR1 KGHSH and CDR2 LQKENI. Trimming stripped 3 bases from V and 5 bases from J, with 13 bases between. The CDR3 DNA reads TGTGCCAGCTCACCGGCAGCGGGTGGGACTGAAGCTTTCTTT. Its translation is CASSPAAGGTEAFF.

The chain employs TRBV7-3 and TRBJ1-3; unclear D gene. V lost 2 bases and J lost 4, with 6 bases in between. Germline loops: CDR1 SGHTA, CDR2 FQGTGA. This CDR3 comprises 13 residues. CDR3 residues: CASSLSAGNTIYF. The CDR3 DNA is TGTGCCAGCAGCTTATCAGCAGGAAACACCATATATTTT.

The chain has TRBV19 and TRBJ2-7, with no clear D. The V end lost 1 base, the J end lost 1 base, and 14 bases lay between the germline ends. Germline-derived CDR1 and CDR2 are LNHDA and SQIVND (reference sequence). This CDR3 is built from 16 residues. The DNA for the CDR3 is TGTGCCAGTAGTATAGGGGCTCGATCGCTTTCCTACGAGCAGTACTTC. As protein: CASSIGARSLSYEQYF.

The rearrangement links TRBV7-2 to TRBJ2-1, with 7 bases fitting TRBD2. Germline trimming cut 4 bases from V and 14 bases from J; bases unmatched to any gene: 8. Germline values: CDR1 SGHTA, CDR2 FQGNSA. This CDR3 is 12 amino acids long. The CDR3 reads CASSSSGGYKFF. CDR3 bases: TGTGCCAGCAGCTCCTCCGGGGGGTATAAGTTCTTC.

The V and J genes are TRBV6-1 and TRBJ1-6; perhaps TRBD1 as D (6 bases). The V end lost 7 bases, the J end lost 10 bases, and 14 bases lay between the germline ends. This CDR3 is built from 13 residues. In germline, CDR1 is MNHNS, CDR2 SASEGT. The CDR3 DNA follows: TGTGCCAGCACGCTGGACAGTTACTCACCCCTCCACTTT. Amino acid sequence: CASTLDSYSPLHF.

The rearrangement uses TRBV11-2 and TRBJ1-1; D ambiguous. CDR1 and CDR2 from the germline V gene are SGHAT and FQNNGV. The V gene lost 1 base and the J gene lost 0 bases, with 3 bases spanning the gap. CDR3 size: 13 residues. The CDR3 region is CASSLGMNTEAFF. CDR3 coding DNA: TGTGCCAGCAGCTTAGGGATGAACACTGAAGCTTTCTTT.

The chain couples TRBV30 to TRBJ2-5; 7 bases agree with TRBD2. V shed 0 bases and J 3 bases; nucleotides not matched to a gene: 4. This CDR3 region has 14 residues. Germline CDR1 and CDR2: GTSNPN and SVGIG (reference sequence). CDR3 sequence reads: CAWSVSGGKETQYF. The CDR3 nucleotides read TGTGCCTGGAGTGTATCGGGGGGTAAAGAGACCCAGTACTTC.

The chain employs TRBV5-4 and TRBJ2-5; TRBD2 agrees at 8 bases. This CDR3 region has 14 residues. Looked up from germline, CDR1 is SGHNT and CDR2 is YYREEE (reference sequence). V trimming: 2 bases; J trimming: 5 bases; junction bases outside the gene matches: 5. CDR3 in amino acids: CASSLGGGTETQYF. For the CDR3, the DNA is TGTGCCAGCAGCTTAGGCGGGGGGACGGAGACCCAGTACTTC.

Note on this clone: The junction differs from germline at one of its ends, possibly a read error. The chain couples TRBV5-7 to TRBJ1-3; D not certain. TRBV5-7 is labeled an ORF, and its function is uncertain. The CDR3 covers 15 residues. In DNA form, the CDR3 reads TGTGCCAGCACCTTGTTATCGGGAATCGCCCACACCATATATTTT. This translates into CASTLLSGIAHTIYF.

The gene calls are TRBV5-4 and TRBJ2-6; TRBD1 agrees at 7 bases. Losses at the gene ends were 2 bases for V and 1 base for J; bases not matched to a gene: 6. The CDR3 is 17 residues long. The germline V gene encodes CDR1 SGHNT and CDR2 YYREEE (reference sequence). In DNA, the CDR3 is TGTGCCAGCAGCTTTGGCAGGGGGTGGTCTGGGGCCAACGTCCTGACTTTC. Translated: CASSFGRGWSGANVLTF.

The CDR3 DNA reads TGTGCTAGTGGTCTGGGGACAGGGTGGTCTTCTGGGGCCAACGTCCTGACTTTC. Its protein product is CASGLGTGWSSGANVLTF. The rearrangement uses TRBV12-5 and TRBJ2-6; TRBD1 matches 9 bases. This CDR3 spans 18 amino acids. With 5 bases clipped from V and 1 base from J, the junction kept 9 bases outside the gene matches. CDR1 is LGHNT and CDR2 is FRNRAP in the germline V gene.

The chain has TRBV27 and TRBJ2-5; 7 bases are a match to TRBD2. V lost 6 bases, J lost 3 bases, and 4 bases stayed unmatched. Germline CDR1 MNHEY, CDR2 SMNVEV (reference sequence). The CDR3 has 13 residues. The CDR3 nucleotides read TGTGCCAGCAGAAGGAGCGGGGAAGAGACCCAGTACTTC. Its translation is CASRRSGEETQYF.

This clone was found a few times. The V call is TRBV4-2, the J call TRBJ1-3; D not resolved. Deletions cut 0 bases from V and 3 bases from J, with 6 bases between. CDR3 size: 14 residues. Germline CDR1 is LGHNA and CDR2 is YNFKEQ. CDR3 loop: CASSQDAVGNTIYF. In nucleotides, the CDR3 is TGTGCCAGCAGCCAAGATGCAGTTGGAAACACCATATATTTT.

The CDR3 DNA reads TGTGCCAGCAGGCGTAGCAGTCCGGGTGAAGGGACCCAGTACTTC. Amino acid sequence: CASRRSSPGEGTQYF. The J gene is TRBJ2-5, the V gene TRBV2; unclear D gene. Trimming removed 6 bases at V and 7 bases at J, with 21 bases between. The length of the CDR3 is 15 residues. In germline, CDR1 is SNHLY, CDR2 FYNNEI.

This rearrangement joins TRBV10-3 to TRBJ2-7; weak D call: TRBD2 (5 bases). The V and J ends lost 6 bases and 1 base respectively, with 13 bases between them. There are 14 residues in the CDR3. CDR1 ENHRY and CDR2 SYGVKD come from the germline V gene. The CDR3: CAISPGESSYEQYF. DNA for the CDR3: TGTGCCATCAGCCCCGGGGAGTCATCCTACGAGCAGTACTTC.